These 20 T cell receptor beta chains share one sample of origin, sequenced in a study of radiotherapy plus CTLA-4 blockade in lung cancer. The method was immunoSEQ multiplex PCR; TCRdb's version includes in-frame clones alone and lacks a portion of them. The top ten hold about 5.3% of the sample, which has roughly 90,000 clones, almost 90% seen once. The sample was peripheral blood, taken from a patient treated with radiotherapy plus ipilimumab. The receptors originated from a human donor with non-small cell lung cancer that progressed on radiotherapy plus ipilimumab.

The CDR3, as DNA: TGTGCCAGCAGTGACGGGGGGAGCTCCTACAATGAGCAGTTCTTC. As protein: CASSDGGSSYNEQFF. The chain employs TRBV25-1 and TRBJ2-1; 7 nucleotides line up with TRBD2. Trimming at V came to 3 bases and at J to 0 bases, leaving 2 bases not matched to a gene. The CDR3 contains 15 residues. Germline loops: CDR1 MGHDK, CDR2 SYGVNS.

CDR3 DNA sequence: TGTGCCAGCAGCTTGGGGGGGAGAACGGAGACCCAGTACTTC. This encodes CASSLGGRTETQYF. This chain joins TRBV5-6 and TRBJ2-5; TRBD1 or TRBD2 may be the D gene (5 bases each). This CDR3 region has 14 residues. Trimming removed 0 bases at V and 5 bases at J, with 11 bases between. Per the germline V gene, CDR1 is SGHDT and CDR2 is YYEEEE. The full variable domain, in which reference TRBV5-6 and TRBJ2-5 provide the parts outside the CDR3, is DAGVTQSPTHLIKTRGQQVTLRCSPKSGHDTVSWYQQALGQGPQFIFQYYEEEERQRGNFPDRFSGHQFPNYSSELNVNALLLGDSALYLCASSLGGRTETQYFGPGTRLLVL.

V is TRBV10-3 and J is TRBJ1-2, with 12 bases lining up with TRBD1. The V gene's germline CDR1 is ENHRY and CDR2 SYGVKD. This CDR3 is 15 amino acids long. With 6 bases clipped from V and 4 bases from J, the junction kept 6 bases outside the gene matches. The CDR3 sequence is CAISAGQGATYGYTF. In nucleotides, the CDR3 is TGTGCCATCAGCGCGGGACAGGGGGCGACCTATGGCTACACCTTC.

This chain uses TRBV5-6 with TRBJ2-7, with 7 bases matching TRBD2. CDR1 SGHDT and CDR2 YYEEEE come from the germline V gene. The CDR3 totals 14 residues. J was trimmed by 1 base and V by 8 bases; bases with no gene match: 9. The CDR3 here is CASQWGRVSYEQYF. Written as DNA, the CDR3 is TGTGCCAGTCAATGGGGGAGGGTATCCTACGAGCAGTACTTC.

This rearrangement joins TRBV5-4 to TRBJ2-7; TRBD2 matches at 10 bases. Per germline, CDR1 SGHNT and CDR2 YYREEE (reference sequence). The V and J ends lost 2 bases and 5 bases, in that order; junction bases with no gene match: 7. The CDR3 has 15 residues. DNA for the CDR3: TGTGCCAGCAGCTTTTGGAGGACTAGCGGAGACGAGCAGTACTTC. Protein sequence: CASSFWRTSGDEQYF. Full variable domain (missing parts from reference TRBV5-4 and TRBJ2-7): ETGVTQSPTHLIKTRGQQVTLRCSSQSGHNTVSWYQQALGQGPQFIFQYYREEENGRGNFPPRFSGLQFPNYSSELNVNALELDDSALYLCASSFWRTSGDEQYFGPGTRLTVT.

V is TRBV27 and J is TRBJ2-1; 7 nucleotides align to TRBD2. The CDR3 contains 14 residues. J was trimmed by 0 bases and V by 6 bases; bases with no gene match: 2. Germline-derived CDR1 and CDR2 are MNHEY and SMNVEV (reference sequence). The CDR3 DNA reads TGTGCCAGCAGCGGCGGGAGCTCCTACAATGAGCAGTTCTTC. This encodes CASSGGSSYNEQFF.

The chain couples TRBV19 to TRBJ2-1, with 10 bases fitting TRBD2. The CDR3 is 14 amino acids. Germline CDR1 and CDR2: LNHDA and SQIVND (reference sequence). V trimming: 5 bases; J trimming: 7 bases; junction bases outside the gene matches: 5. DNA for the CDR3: TGTGCCAGTAGTCCTAGCGGGAGTGGTAATGAGCAGTTCTTC. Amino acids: CASSPSGSGNEQFF.

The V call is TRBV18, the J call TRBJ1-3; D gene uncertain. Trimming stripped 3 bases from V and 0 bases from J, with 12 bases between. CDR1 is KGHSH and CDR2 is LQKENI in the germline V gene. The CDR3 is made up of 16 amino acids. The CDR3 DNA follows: TGTGCCAGCTCACCTCTCTCTCCGGCCTCTGGAAACACCATATATTTT. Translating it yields CASSPLSPASGNTIYF. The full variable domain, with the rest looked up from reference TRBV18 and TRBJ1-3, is NAGVMQNPRHLVRRRGQEARLRCSPMKGHSHVYWYRQLPEEGLKFMVYLQKENIIDESGMPKERFSAEFPKEGPSILRIQQVVRGDSAAYFCASSPLSPASGNTIYFGEGSWLTVV.

CDR3 nucleotides: TGTGCCAGCAGTCCCATTCCTAATGAGCAGTTCTTC. The encoded protein is CASSPIPNEQFF. This rearrangement joins TRBV6-6 to TRBJ2-1, with D unresolved. Germline V lookup: CDR1 MNHNY, CDR2 SVGAGI (reference sequence). This CDR3 comprises 12 residues. Trimming removed 5 bases at V and 7 bases at J, with 9 bases between.

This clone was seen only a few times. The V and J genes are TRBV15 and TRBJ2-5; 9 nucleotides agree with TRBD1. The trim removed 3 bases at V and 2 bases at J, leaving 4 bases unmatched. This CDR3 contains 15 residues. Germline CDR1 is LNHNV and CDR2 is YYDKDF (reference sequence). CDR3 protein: CATSRLGQGQETQYF. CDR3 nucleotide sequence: TGTGCCACCAGCAGGCTGGGACAGGGTCAAGAGACCCAGTACTTC.

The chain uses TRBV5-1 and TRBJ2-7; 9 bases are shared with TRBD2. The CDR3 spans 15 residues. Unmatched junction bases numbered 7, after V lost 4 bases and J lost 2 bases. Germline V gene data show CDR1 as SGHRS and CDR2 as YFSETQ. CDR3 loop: CASSSGGGRAYEQYF. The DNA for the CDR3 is TGCGCCAGCAGCAGCGGCGGCGGGAGGGCCTACGAGCAGTACTTC.

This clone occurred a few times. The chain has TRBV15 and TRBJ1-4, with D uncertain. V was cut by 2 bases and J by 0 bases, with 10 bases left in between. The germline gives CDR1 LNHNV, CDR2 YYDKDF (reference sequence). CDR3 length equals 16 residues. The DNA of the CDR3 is TGTGCCACCAGCAGATCCTATGGTGCAACTAATGAAAAACTGTTTTTT. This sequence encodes CATSRSYGATNEKLFF.

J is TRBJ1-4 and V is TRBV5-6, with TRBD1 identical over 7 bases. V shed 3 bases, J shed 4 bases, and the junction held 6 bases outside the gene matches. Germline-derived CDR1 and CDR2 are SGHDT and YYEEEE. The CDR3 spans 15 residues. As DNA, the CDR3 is TGTGCCAGCAGCTACCGGGACAGCCGTAATGAAAAACTGTTTTTT. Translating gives CASSYRDSRNEKLFF.

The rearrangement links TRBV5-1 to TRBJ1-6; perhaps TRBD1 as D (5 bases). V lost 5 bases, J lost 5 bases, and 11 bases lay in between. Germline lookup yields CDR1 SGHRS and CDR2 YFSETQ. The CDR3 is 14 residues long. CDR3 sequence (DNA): TGCGCCAGCAGGGGTCGGGGGGATAATTCACCCCTCCACTTT. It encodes CASRGRGDNSPLHF. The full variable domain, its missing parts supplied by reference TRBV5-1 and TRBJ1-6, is KAGVTQTPRYLIKTRGQQVTLSCSPISGHRSVSWYQQTPGQGLQFLFEYFSETQRNKGNFPGRFSGRQFSNSRSEMNVSTLELGDSALYLCASRGRGDNSPLHFGNGTRLTVT.

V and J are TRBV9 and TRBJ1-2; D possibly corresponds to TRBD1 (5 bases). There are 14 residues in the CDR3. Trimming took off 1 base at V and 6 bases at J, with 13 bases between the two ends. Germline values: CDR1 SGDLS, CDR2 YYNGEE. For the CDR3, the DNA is TGTGCCAGCAGCGTATTTGGGGGGTCCCATGGCTACACCTTC. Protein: CASSVFGGSHGYTF.

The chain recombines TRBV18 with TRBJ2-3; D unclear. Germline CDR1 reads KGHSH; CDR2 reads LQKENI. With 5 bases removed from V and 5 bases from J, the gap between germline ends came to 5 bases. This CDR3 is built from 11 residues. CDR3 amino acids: CASSSLDTQYF. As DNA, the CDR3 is TGTGCCAGCTCAAGTTTAGATACGCAGTATTTT.

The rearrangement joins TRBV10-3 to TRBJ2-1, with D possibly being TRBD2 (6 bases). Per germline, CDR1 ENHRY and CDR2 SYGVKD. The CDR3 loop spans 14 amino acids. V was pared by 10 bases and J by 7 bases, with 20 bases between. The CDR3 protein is CATRGRTVVNEQFF. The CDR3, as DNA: TGTGCCACCCGAGGGAGGACTGTTGTTAATGAGCAGTTCTTC.

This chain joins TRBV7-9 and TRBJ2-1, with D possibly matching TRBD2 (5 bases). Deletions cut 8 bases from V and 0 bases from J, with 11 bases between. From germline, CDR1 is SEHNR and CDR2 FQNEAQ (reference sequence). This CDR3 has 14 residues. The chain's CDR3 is CASLASPSYNEQFF. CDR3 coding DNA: TGTGCCAGCCTGGCTAGCCCCTCCTACAATGAGCAGTTCTTC.

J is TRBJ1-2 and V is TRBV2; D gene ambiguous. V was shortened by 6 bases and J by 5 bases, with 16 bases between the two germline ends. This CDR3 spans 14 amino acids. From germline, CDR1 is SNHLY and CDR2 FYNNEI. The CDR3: CASSGSSLGYGYTF. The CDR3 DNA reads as TGTGCCAGCAGCGGGTCATCCCTGGGGTATGGCTACACCTTC.

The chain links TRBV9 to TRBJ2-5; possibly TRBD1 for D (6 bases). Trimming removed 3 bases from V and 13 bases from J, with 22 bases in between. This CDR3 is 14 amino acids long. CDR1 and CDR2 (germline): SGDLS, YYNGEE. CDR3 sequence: CASSGPRDPGVGYF. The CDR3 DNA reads TGTGCCAGCAGCGGACCCCGGGACCCAGGGGTTGGGTACTTC.